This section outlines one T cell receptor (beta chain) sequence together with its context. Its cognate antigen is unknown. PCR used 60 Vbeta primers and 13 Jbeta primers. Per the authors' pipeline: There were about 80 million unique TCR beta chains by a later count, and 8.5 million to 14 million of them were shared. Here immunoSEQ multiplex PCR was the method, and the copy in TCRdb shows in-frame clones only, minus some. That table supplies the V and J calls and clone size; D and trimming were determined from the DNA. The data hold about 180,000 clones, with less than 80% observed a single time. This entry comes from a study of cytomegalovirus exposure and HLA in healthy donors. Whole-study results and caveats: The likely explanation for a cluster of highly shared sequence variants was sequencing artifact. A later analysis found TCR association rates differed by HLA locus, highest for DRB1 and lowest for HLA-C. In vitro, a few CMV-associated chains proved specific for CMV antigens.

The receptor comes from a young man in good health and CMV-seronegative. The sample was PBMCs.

The CDR3 here is CASNVQGQGLFEAFF. DNA for the CDR3: TGTGCCAGCAACGTGCAAGGACAGGGTTTGTTTGAAGCTTTCTTT. The rearrangement uses TRBV6-5 and TRBJ1-1; TRBD1 agrees at 8 bases. This CDR3 comprises 15 residues. Trimming at V came to 7 bases and at J to 7 bases, leaving 14 bases not matched to a gene. Germline CDR1 is MNHEY and CDR2 is SVGAGI.